This TCR beta chain was found in a study of spatial heterogeneity in lung cancer. TCRdb ran MiXCR on the 5' RACE reads and lists one entry per CDR3 protein. The table includes 9,500 to 14,000 distinct CDR3 sequences, about 4% detected once. The CDR3 is 15 amino acids. Germline V lookup: CDR1 SGHRS, CDR2 YFSETQ. J was trimmed by 6 bases and V by 0 bases; bases with no gene match: 1. This clonotype was detected ten times or more. The time point denotes: sample taken at primary tumor resection. Whole RNA, which was extracted from tumor, nontumor lung tissue or frozen PBMC, was sequenced without any cell sorting.

Specimen: normal lung tissue next to the tumor, collected at surgery. This TCR was sampled from a male donor with early-stage non-small cell lung cancer. The chain links TRBV5-1 to TRBJ1-6; 9 bases agree with TRBD1. In nucleotides, the CDR3 is TGCGCCAGCAGCTTGGCGGACAGGGGTAATTCACCCCTCCACTTT. Translating it yields CASSLADRGNSPLHF.